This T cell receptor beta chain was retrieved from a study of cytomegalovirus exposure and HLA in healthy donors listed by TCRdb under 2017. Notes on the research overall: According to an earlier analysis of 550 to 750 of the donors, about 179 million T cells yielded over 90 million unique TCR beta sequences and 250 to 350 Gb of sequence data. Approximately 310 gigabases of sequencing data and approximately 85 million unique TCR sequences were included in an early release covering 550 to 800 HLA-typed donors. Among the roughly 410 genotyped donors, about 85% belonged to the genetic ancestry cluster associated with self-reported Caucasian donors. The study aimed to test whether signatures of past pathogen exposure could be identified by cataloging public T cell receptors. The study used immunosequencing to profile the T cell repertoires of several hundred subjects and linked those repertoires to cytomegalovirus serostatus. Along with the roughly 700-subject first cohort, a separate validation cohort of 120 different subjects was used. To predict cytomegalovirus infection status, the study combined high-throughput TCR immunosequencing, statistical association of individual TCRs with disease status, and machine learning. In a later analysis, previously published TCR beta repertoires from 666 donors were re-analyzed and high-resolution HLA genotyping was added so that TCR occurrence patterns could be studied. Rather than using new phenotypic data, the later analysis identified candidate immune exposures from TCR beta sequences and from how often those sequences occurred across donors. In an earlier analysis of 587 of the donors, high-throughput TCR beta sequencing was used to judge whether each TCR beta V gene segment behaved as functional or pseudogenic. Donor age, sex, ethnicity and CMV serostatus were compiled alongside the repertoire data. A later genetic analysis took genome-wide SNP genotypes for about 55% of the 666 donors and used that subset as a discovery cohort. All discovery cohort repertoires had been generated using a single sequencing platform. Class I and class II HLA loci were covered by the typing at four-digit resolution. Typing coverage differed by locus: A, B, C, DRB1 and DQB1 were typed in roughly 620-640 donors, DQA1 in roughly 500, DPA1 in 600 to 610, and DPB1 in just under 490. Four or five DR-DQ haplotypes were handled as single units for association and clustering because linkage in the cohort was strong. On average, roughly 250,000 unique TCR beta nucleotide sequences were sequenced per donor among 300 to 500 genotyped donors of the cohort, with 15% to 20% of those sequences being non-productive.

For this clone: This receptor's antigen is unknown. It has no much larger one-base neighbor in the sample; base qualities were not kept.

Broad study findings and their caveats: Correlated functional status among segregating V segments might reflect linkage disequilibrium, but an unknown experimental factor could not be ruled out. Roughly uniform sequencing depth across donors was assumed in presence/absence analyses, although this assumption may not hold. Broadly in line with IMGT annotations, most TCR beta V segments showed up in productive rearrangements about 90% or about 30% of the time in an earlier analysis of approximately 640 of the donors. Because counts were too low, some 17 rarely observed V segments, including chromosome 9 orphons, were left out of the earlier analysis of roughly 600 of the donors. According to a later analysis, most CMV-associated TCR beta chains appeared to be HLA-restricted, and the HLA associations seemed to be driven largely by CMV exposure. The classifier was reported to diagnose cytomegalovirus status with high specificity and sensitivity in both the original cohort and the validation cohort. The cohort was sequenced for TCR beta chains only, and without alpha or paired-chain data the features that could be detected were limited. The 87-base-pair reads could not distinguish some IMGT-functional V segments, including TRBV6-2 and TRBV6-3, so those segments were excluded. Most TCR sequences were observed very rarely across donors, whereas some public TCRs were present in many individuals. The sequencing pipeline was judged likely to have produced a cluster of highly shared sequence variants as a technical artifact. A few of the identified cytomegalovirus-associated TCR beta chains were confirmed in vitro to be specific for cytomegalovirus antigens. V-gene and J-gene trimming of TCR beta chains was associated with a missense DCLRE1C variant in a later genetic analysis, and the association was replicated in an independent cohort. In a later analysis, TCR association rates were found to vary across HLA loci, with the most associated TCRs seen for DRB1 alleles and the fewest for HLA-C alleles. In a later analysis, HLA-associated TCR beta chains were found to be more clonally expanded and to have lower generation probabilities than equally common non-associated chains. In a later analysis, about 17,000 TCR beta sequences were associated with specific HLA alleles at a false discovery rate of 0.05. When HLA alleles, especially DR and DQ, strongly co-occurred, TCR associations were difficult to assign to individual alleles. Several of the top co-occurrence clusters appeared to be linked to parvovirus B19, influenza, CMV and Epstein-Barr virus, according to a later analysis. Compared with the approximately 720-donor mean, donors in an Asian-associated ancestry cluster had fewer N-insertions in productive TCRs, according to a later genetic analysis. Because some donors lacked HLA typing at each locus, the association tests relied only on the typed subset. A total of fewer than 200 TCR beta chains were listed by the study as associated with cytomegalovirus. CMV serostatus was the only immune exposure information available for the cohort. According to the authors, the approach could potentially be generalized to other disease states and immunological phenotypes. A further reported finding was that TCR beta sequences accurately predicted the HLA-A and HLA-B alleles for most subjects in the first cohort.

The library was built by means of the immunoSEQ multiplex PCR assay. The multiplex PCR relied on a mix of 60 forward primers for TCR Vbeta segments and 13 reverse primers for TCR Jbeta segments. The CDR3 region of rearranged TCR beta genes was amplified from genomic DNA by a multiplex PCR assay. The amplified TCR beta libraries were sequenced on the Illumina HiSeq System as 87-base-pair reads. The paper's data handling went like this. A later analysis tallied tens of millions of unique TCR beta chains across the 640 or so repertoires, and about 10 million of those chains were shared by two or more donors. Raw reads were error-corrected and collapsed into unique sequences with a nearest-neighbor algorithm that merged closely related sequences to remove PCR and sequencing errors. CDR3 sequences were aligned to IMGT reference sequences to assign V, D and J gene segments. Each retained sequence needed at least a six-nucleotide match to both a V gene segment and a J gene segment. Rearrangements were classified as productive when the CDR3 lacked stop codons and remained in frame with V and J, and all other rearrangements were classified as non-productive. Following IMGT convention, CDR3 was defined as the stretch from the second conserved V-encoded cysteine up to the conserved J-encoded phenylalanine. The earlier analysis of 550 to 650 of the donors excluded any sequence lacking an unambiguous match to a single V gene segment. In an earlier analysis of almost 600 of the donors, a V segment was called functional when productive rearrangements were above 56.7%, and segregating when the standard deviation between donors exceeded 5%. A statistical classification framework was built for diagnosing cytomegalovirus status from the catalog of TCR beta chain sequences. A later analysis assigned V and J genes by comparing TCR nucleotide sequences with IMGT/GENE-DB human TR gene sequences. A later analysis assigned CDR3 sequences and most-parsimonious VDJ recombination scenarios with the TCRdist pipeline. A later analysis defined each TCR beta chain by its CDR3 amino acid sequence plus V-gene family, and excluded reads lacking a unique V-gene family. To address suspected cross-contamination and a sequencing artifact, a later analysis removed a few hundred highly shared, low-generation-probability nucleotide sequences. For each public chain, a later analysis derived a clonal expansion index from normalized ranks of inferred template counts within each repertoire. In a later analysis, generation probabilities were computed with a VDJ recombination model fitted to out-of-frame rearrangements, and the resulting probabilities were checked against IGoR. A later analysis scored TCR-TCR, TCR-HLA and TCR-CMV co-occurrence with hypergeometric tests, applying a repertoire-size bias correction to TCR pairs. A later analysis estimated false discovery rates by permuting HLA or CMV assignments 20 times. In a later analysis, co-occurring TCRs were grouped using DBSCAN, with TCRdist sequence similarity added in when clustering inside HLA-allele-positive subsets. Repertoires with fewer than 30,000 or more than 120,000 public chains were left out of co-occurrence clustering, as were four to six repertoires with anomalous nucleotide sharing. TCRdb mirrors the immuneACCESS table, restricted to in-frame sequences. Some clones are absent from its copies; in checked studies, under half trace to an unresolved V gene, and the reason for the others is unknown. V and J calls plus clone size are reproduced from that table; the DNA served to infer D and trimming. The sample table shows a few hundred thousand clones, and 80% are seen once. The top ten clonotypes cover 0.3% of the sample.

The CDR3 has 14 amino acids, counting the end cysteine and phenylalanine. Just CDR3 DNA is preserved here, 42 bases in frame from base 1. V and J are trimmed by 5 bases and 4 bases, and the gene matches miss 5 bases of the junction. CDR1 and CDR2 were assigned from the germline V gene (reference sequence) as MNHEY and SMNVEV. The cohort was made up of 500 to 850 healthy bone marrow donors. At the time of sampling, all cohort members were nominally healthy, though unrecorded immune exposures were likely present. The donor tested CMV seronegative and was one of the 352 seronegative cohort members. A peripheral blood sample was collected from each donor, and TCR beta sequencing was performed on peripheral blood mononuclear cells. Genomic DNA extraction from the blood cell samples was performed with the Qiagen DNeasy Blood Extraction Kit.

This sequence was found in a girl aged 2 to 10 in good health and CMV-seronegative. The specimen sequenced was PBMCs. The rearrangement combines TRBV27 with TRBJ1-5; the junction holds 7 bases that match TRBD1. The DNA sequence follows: TGTGCCAGCAGTCACTACAGGGGAAATCAGCCCCAGCATTTT. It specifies CASSHYRGNQPQHF.